This T cell receptor beta chain derives from a study of blood T cells in healthy people across ages. The V end lost 2 bases, the J end lost 4 bases, and 15 bases lay between the germline ends. There are 14 residues in the CDR3. Looked up from germline, CDR1 is DFQATT and CDR2 is SNEGSKA (reference sequence). In this sample, this clonotype turned up once. Its matching antigen is unknown. Next came a second PCR, run for about 7 to 12 cycles, which used a sample-barcoded 5' primer along with a J-beta primer mix. TCRdb analysed the 5' RACE reads with MiXCR anew, one entry per CDR3 protein. Of more than 550,000 distinct CDR3 sequences listed, about 24% are singletons. Study conclusions and caveats: TCR beta diversity per million T cells fell roughly linearly with age. Estimates based on one million T cells were treated as lower bounds. The study found TCR beta diversity correlated strongly with naive T cell percentage.

Extractions gave at least 5.5 micrograms of total RNA per sample. The source material was blood. This rearrangement joins TRBV20-1 to TRBJ2-7; weak D call: TRBD2 (5 bases). The receptor was isolated from an older man in good health. The DNA of the CDR3 is TGCAGTGCTAGACTGTCGCGGGCCCCATACGAGCAGTACTTC. Protein: CSARLSRAPYEQYF.